The rows below give T cell receptor beta chains drawn from one sample of a study of blood T cell repertoires in COVID-19. Sequencing used immunoSEQ multiplex PCR; TCRdb keeps in-frame clones, though not all of them. This sample yields approximately 100,000 clones, of which roughly 85% are seen a single time; approximately 4.5% belongs to the top ten. Material: peripheral blood. The receptors originated from a man in his 70s with acute or convalescent COVID-19. Each CDR3 is given with its conserved first and last residue. The D gene is left open where the match is weak. Some rows mark clone size as missing; the rest say once, few, many or name a class of expanded clone.

.	TRBJ2-1	TRBV3-1/TRBV3-2	.	TGTGCCAGCAGCCGCTTAGCGGCCCCGTACAATGAGCAGTTCTTC	CASSRLAAPYNEQFF
.	TRBJ2-3	TRBV5-5	.	TGTGCCAGCAGTTACTGGTCAGGAACTAGCACAGATACGCAGTATTTT	CASSYWSGTSTDTQYF
.	TRBJ1-1	TRBV5-1	.	TGCGCCAGCGGGAGCGGGGTTGGGACTGAAGCTTTCTTT	CASGSGVGTEAFF
few	TRBJ1-2	TRBV28	.	TGTGCCAGCAGTTCCGCAGGTGGCAGGCGAAACTATGGCTACACCTTC	CASSSAGGRRNYGYTF
.	TRBJ2-5	TRBV5-4	.	TGTGCCAGCAGCTTGTTACTAGCAGGAGAGACCCAGTACTTC	CASSLLLAGETQYF
.	TRBJ2-7	TRBV7-8	TRBD1	TGTGCCAGCAGCCCCCAACAGGGGGCGATTTCCTACGAGCAGTACTTC	CASSPQQGAISYEQYF
.	TRBJ2-1	TRBV11-3	TRBD2	TGTGCCAGCAGCTTGCGGGGGGTGGATGAGCAGTTCTTC	CASSLRGVDEQFF
.	TRBJ2-1	TRBV6-5	TRBD2	TGTGCCAGCAGCTCCAAAGCGGGAACCTACAATGAGCAGTTCTTC	CASSSKAGTYNEQFF
once	TRBJ2-4	TRBV6-1	TRBD2	TGTGCCAGCAGTGATGTTGCAAGCGGGGGGGCCATAAACATTCAGTACTTC	CASSDVASGGAINIQYF
.	TRBJ2-6	TRBV6-4	.	TGTGCCAGCAGTGACTCCAGGGGCTCTGGGGCCAACGTCCTGACTTTC	CASSDSRGSGANVLTF
.	TRBJ2-2	TRBV11-3	.	TGTGCCAGCAGCCCCTACCCCGGCACCGGGGAGCTGTTTTTT	CASSPYPGTGELFF
.	TRBJ2-1	TRBV14	.	TGTGCCAGCAGCCTTATCCAATCGGGAGATTACAATGAGCAGTTCTTC	CASSLIQSGDYNEQFF
few	TRBJ2-7	TRBV4-1	TRBD1	TGCGCCAGCAGCCAAGGCGGGACAGGGGGCCTCTACGAGCAGTACTTC	CASSQGGTGGLYEQYF
.	TRBJ2-3	TRBV10-2	.	TGCGCCAGCAGTGCGGCTAGCTTCACAGATACGCAGTATTTT	CASSAASFTDTQYF
.	TRBJ2-1	TRBV7-8	.	TGTGCCAGCAGCTTAATGCGGGTCGCGCAGTACAATGAGCAGTTCTTC	CASSLMRVAQYNEQFF
few	TRBJ1-2	TRBV28	.	TGTGCCAGCAGTTCAGGGCACTATGGCTACACCTTC	CASSSGHYGYTF
few	TRBJ1-2	TRBV6-2/TRBV6-3	.	TGTGCCAGCAGTCCCAGTGAAATGAGGCTCCGACATGGCTACACCTTC	CASSPSEMRLRHGYTF
few	TRBJ2-2	TRBV5-4	TRBD1	TGTGCCAGCAGCGTACGACAGGGGGGCACCGGGGAGCTGTTTTTT	CASSVRQGGTGELFF
.	TRBJ1-1	TRBV19	.	TGTGCCAGTAGTTTTCAAACAGGGAACACTGAAGCTTTCTTT	CASSFQTGNTEAFF
.	TRBJ1-1	TRBV6-5	.	TGTGCCGTACGACAGACAGAAGCTTTCTTT	CAVRQTEAFF
.	TRBJ1-5	TRBV6-4	TRBD1	TGTGCCAGGGACAGGGATACTAGCAATCAGCCCCAGCATTTT	CARDRDTSNQPQHF
.	TRBJ2-2	TRBV6-4	TRBD1	TGTGCCAGCAGTTACAGGGGTCACGGGGAGCTGTTTTTT	CASSYRGHGELFF
.	TRBJ1-1	TRBV12-3/TRBV12-4	.	TGTGCCAGCAGTTTCGGGGTCCCCACTGAAGCTTTCTTT	CASSFGVPTEAFF
.	TRBJ1-1	TRBV3-1/TRBV3-2	.	TGTGCCAGCAGCCGCTCAGTGAACACTGAAGCTTTCTTT	CASSRSVNTEAFF
.	TRBJ2-7	TRBV6-2/TRBV6-3	TRBD2	TGTGCCAGCAGTTATGCTGTAGCGGGGGGGCCGTGGGAGCAGTACTTC	CASSYAVAGGPWEQYF
.	TRBJ2-1	TRBV3-1/TRBV3-2	TRBD1	TGTGCCAGCAGCCCGGGGGCGGTACAGGGGGCAAGTGAGCAGTTCTTC	CASSPGAVQGASEQFF
.	TRBJ2-3	TRBV7-6	TRBD2	TGTGCCAGCAGCTCTAGGACTAGCGGGGGACATATTGACACAGATACGCAGTATTTT	CASSSRTSGGHIDTDTQYF
.	TRBJ1-6	TRBV6-5	.	TGTGCCAGCAGCCTTCGGACAGAGCACTCACCCCTCCACTTT	CASSLRTEHSPLHF
.	TRBJ2-3	TRBV11-2	.	TGTGCCAGCAGCATACGACTAGTGGAGACAGATACGCAGTATTTT	CASSIRLVETDTQYF
.	TRBJ1-6	TRBV18	TRBD1	TGTGCCAGCTCACCAGGGACAGGGAGTTCACCCCTCCACTTT	CASSPGTGSSPLHF
.	TRBJ1-1	TRBV11-2	.	TGTGCCAGCAGGAGACACCTCAACACTGAAGCTTTCTTT	CASRRHLNTEAFF
once	TRBJ2-2	TRBV12-5	.	TGTGCTAGTGGTTTGGTCCTCGGGGAGCTGTTTTTT	CASGLVLGELFF
.	TRBJ1-1	TRBV9	.	TGTGCCAGCAGCGTAGGTCATCGGAGCCAAACTGAAGCTTTCTTT	CASSVGHRSQTEAFF
.	TRBJ2-7	TRBV6-5	TRBD2	TGTGCCAGCAGTTCATCCGGGGGGGGCGAGCAGTACTTC	CASSSSGGGEQYF
.	TRBJ2-3	TRBV5-1	TRBD2	TGCGCCAGCAGCTTGGAGGTGACTAGCGGGGGTTTAGATACGCAGTATTTT	CASSLEVTSGGLDTQYF
.	TRBJ2-3	TRBV5-1	.	TGCGCCAGCAGCTCGGGACTTTCCACAGATACGCAGTATTTT	CASSSGLSTDTQYF
.	TRBJ2-5	TRBV5-1	TRBD2	TGCGCCAGCAGCTTGTCGGGGGGTCAGGAGACCCAGTACTTC	CASSLSGGQETQYF
.	TRBJ1-1	TRBV15	.	TGTGCCACCAGCAGAGATCTGAGCCCGTCGAACACTGAAGCTTTCTTT	CATSRDLSPSNTEAFF
once	TRBJ1-1	TRBV9	.	TGTGCCAGCAGCGTAGACAGGGTGAGTGAAGCTTTCTTT	CASSVDRVSEAFF
.	TRBJ1-6	TRBV5-1	TRBD1	TGCGCCAGCAGCACGGGACAGGGGGCTTTTTCTGATAATTCACCCCTCCACTTT	CASSTGQGAFSDNSPLHF
.	TRBJ1-1	TRBV12-3/TRBV12-4	TRBD1	TGTGCCAGCAGGGGACAGGGAAACACTGAAGCTTTCTTT	CASRGQGNTEAFF
.	TRBJ1-4	TRBV30	TRBD1	TGTGCCTGGAGTGCAGACAGGGGGAATGAAAAACTGTTTTTT	CAWSADRGNEKLFF
.	TRBJ1-5	TRBV19	TRBD1	TGTGCCAGTAGTTCTGGACAGGTTAGCAATCAGCCCCAGCATTTT	CASSSGQVSNQPQHF
.	TRBJ2-2	TRBV6-1	TRBD1	TGTGCCAGCAGTGAAGTGGGACAGGTTACCGGGGAGCTGTTTTTT	CASSEVGQVTGELFF
.	TRBJ1-2	TRBV2	.	TGTGCCAGCACGGGTGCTAACTATGGCTACACCTTC	CASTGANYGYTF
.	TRBJ2-6	TRBV3-1/TRBV3-2	.	TGTGCCAGCAGCGCCCTTTCGACAGACTCTGGGGCCAACGTCCTGACTTTC	CASSALSTDSGANVLTF
once	TRBJ1-1	TRBV5-1	TRBD1	TGCGCCAGCAGCACCCGGACAGGAAACTCTGAAGCTTTCTTT	CASSTRTGNSEAFF
.	TRBJ1-5	TRBV5-1	TRBD1	TGCGCCAGCAGCCCCATCCGACAGGGTAGCAATCAGCCCCAGCATTTT	CASSPIRQGSNQPQHF
few	TRBJ1-2	TRBV2	.	TGTGCCAGCAGTGCCAGGGTAGGTGGCTACACCTTC	CASSARVGGYTF
few	TRBJ1-3	TRBV28	.	TGTGCCAGCACCACCCAGGGGTTGGGGAACACCATATATTTT	CASTTQGLGNTIYF
.	TRBJ2-7	TRBV6-5	.	TGTGCCAGCAGCCCCGGGGGACGGCGGGGCGAGCAGTACTTC	CASSPGGRRGEQYF